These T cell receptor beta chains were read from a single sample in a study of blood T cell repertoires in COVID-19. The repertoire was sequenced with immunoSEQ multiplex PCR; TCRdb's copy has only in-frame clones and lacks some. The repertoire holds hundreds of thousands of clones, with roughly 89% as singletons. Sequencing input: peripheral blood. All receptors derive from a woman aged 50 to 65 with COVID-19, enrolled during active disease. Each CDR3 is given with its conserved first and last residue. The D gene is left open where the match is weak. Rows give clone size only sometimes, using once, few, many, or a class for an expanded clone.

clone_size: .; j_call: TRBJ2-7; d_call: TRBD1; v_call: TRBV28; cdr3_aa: CASSLQGVGYEQYF; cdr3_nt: TGTGCCAGCAGTTTACAGGGGGTGGGCTACGAGCAGTACTTC
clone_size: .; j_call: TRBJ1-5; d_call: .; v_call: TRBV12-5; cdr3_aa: CASGLVPSFEGGLNQPQHF; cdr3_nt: TGTGCTAGTGGTTTGGTACCAAGCTTTGAGGGAGGGTTGAATCAGCCCCAGCATTTT
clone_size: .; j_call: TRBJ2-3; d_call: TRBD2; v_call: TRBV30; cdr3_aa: CAWSLERGATYTQYF; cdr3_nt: TGTGCCTGGAGTTTAGAGCGGGGGGCTACCTATACGCAGTATTTT
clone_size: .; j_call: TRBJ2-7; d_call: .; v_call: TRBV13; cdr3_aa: CASSLGRNEQYF; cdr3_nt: TGTGCCAGCAGCTTAGGGAGGAACGAGCAGTACTTC
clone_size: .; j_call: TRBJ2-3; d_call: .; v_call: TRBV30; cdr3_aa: CAWSVDLLTDTQYF; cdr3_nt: TGTGCCTGGAGTGTAGACTTATTAACAGATACGCAGTATTTT
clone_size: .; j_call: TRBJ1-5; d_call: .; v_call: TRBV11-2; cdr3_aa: CASSLPTGHQPQHF; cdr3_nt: TGTGCCAGCAGCTTACCGACAGGTCATCAGCCCCAGCATTTT
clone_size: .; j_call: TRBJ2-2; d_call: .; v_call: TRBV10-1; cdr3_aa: CASSESGRGTESGELFF; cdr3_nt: TGCGCCAGCAGTGAGTCGGGCAGGGGGACTGAGTCCGGGGAGCTGTTTTTT
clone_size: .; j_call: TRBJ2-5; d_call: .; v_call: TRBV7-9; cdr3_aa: CASSRASLPETQYF; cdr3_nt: TGTGCCAGCAGCCGAGCAAGCCTCCCGGAGACCCAGTACTTC
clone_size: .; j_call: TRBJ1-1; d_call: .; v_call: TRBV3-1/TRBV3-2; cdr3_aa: CASSQGGLYRAFF; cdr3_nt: TGTGCCAGCAGCCAAGGGGGGCTTTATCGAGCTTTCTTT
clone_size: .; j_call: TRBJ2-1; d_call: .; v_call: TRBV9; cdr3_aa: CASSPSLDEQFF; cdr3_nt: TGTGCCAGCAGCCCAAGCCTGGATGAGCAGTTCTTC
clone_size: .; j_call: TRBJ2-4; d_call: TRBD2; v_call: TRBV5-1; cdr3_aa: CASSSGGTEISLAKNIQYF; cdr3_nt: TGCGCCAGCAGCTCGGGGGGGACGGAAATCTCTCTAGCCAAAAACATTCAGTACTTC
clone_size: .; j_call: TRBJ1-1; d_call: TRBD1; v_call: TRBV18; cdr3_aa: CASSPLQTGGSDTEAFF; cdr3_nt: TGTGCCAGCTCACCTCTCCAAACAGGGGGCAGCGACACTGAAGCTTTCTTT
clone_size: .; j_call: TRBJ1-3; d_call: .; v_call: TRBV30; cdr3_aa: CAWIRGPGNTIYF; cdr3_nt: TGTGCCTGGATTCGGGGTCCTGGAAACACCATATATTTT
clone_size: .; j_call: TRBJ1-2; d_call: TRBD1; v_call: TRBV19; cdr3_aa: CASSQTGGANYGYTF; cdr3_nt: TGTGCCAGTAGTCAAACAGGGGGCGCGAATTACGGCTACACCTTC
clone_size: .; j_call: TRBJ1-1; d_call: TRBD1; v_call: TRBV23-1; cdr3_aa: CASSLQGAWTEAFF; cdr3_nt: TGCGCCAGCAGTCTACAGGGGGCGTGGACTGAAGCTTTCTTT
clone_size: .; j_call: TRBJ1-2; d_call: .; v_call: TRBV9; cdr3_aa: CASSLGREIYGYTF; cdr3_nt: TGTGCCAGCAGCTTAGGGAGAGAGATCTATGGCTACACCTTC
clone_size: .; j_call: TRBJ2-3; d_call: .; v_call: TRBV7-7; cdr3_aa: CASSLSVADTQYF; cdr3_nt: TGTGCCAGCAGCCTCTCAGTTGCAGATACGCAGTATTTT
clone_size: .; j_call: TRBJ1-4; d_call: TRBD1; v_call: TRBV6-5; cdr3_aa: CASSQQGAGEKLFF; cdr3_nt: TGTGCCAGCAGTCAACAGGGGGCGGGGGAAAAACTGTTTTTT
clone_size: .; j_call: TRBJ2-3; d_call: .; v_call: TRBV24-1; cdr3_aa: CATSDPKDNTDTQYF; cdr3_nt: TGTGCCACCAGTGATCCAAAGGACAACACAGATACGCAGTATTTT
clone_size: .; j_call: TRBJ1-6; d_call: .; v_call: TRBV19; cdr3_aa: CASQAGLSSYNSPLHF; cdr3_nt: TGTGCGTCACAAGCGGGGCTCAGCTCCTATAATTCACCCCTCCACTTT
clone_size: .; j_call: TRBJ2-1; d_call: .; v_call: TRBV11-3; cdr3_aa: CASSLQGSYNEQFF; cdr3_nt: TGTGCCAGCAGCTTACAGGGCTCCTACAATGAGCAGTTCTTC
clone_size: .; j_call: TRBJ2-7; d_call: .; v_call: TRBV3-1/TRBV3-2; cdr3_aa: CASGAGLLDEQYF; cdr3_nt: TGTGCCAGTGGGGCGGGGTTGTTAGACGAGCAGTACTTC
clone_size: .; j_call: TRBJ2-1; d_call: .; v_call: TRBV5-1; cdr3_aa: CASSLEMTLQGNEQFF; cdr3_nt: TGCGCCAGCAGCTTGGAAATGACTCTACAGGGCAATGAGCAGTTCTTC
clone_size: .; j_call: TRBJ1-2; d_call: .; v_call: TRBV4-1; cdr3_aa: CASSQVAQVPYGYTF; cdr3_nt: TGCGCCAGCAGCCAAGTCGCGCAGGTCCCATATGGCTACACCTTC
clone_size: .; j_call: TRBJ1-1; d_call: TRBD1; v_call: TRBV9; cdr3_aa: CASSPGTDEAFF; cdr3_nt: TGTGCCAGCAGCCCCGGGACAGACGAAGCTTTCTTT
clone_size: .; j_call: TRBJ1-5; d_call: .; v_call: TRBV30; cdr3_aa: CAWSMEGKGPQHF; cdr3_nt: TGTGCCTGGAGTATGGAGGGGAAAGGGCCCCAGCATTTT
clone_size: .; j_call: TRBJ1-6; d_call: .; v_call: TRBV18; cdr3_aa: CASSVGGVNNSPLHF; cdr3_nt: TGTGCCAGCTCGGTAGGGGGAGTGAATAATTCACCCCTCCACTTT
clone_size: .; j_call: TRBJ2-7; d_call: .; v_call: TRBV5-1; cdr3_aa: CASSPTMTYEQYF; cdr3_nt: TGCGCCAGCAGCCCGACAATGACCTACGAGCAGTACTTC
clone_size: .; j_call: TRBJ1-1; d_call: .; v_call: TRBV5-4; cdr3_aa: CASSSGIDSEAFF; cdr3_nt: TGTGCCAGCAGCTCAGGTATTGACAGTGAAGCTTTCTTT
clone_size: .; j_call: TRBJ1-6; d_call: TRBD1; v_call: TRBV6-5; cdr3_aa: CATSRGTADNSPLHF; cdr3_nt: TGTGCCACCAGCAGGGGGACAGCCGATAATTCACCCCTCCACTTT
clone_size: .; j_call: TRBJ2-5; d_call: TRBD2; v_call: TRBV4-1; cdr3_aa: CASSQVGAGGPGETQYF; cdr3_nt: TGCGCCAGCAGCCAAGTAGGAGCGGGGGGGCCGGGAGAGACCCAGTACTTC
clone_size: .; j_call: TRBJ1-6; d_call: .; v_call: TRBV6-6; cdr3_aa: CASSRGAGRESPLHF; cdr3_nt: TGTGCCAGCAGTCGGGGGGCAGGTAGGGAATCACCCCTCCACTTT
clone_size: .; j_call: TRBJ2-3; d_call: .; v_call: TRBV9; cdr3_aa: CASSVYRGATDTQYF; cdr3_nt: TGTGCCAGCAGCGTATATCGGGGGGCAACAGATACGCAGTATTTT
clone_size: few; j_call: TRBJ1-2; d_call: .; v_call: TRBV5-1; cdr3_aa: CASSLGVSVGEYGYTF; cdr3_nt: TGCGCCAGCAGCTTGGGAGTATCCGTAGGGGAATATGGCTACACCTTC
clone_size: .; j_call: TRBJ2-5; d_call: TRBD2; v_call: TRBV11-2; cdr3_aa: CASSQGLAGPQETQYF; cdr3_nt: TGTGCCAGCAGCCAGGGGCTAGCGGGGCCACAAGAGACCCAGTACTTC
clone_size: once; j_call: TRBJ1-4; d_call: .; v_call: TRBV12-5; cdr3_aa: CASGPGTAHNEKLFF; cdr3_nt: TGTGCTAGTGGTCCCGGGACTGCCCATAATGAAAAACTGTTTTTT
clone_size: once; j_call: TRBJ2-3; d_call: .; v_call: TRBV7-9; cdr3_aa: CASSSGVTDTQYF; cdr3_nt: TGTGCCAGCAGCTCGGGGGTGACAGATACGCAGTATTTT
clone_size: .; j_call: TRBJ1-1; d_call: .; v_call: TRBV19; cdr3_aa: CAISGGPMNTEAFF; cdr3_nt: TGTGCCATATCCGGGGGGCCTATGAACACTGAAGCTTTCTTT
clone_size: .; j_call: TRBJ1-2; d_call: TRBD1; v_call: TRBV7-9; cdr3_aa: CASSFDRGGYTF; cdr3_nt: TGTGCCAGCAGCTTCGACAGGGGTGGCTACACCTTC
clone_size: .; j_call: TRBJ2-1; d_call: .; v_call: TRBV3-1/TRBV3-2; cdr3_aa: CASSRLSRSSYNEQFF; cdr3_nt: TGTGCCAGCAGCCGCTTAAGCCGCTCCTCCTACAATGAGCAGTTCTTC
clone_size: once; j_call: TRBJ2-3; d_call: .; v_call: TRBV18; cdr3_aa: CASSQISTDTQYF; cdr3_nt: TGTGCCAGCTCCCAAATTAGCACAGATACGCAGTATTTT
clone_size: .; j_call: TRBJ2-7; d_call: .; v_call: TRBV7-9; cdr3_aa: CASSLPNSPYEQYF; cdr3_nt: TGTGCCAGCAGCCTCCCCAACAGCCCCTACGAGCAGTACTTC